What follows are 26 T cell receptor beta chains derived from one specimen sequenced in a study of cytomegalovirus exposure and HLA in healthy donors. Profiled with immunoSEQ multiplex PCR; TCRdb holds only in-frame clones, not every one. The sample yields a few hundred thousand clones, 75% to 90% seen once. The specimen was PBMCs. The receptors originated from a woman aged 18-29 years in good health and CMV-seronegative.

The chain has TRBV5-4 and TRBJ2-7, with TRBD1 identical over 9 bases. From germline, CDR1 is SGHNT and CDR2 YYREEE (reference sequence). This CDR3 comprises 15 residues. Trimming took 4 bases from V and 6 from J; bases not matched to a gene: 11. The CDR3 DNA is TGTGCCAGCAGCAGAAAACAGGGGGCACAGGGCGAGCAGTACTTC. Amino acid sequence: CASSRKQGAQGEQYF.

The chain combines TRBV7-9 with TRBJ1-2; 8 nucleotides align to TRBD1. Per the germline V gene, CDR1 is SEHNR and CDR2 is FQNEAQ (reference sequence). Unmatched junction bases numbered 6, after V lost 6 bases and J lost 3 bases. The CDR3 is made up of 14 amino acids. CDR3 nucleotides: TGTGCCAGCAGGGGGGACAGGAGGGACTATGGCTACACCTTC. As protein: CASRGDRRDYGYTF.

CDR3 DNA: TGTGCCAGCGCCGTTTCTCCGGGCAATCAGCCCCAGCATTTT. Residues: CASAVSPGNQPQHF. The chain joins TRBV19 to TRBJ1-5; D is undetermined. The CDR3 length is 14 residues. CDR1 is LNHDA, CDR2 SQIVND, per germline (reference sequence). The V end was cut by 9 bases, the J end by 2 bases, with 14 bases between. Full variable domain (rest looked up from reference TRBV19 and TRBJ1-5): DGGITQSPKYLFRKEGQNVTLSCEQNLNHDAMYWYRQDPGQGLRLIYYSQIVNDFQKGDIAEGYSVSREKKESFPLTVTSAQKNPTAFYLCASAVSPGNQPQHFGDGTRLSIL.

The genes are TRBV6-5 and TRBJ2-1; 8 nucleotides match TRBD1. With V trimmed by 3 bases and J by 7 bases, 8 bases remained unmatched. There are 15 residues in the CDR3. The germline V gene has CDR1 MNHEY and CDR2 SVGAGI. This CDR3 reads CASSYIRTGKNEQFF. The DNA for the CDR3 is TGTGCCAGCAGTTATATTAGGACAGGGAAAAATGAGCAGTTCTTC.

This clone has only one observation. This chain links TRBV4-1 with TRBJ1-1, with D possibly matching TRBD1 (5 bases). The V end was cut by 2 bases, the J end by 5 bases, with 21 bases between. The germline gives CDR1 MGHRA, CDR2 YSYEKL. The CDR3 sequence is 17 residues long. CDR3 bases: TGCGCCAGCAGCCAACCCACTGGACTGGGGGGGAGGACTGAAGCTTTCTTT. It yields the protein CASSQPTGLGGRTEAFF.

The chain recombines TRBV28 with TRBJ2-7; TRBD2 might be the D (5 bases). The CDR3 consists of 14 residues. V gave up 3 bases and J gave up 0 bases, with 9 bases separating them. Germline V CDR1 and CDR2: MDHEN, SYDVKM. The chain's CDR3 is CASSFEGSSYEQYF. Written as DNA, the CDR3 is TGTGCCAGCAGTTTTGAGGGCAGCTCCTACGAGCAGTACTTC. Looking up the rest from reference TRBV28 and TRBJ2-7 gives the full variable domain: DVKVTQSSRYLVKRTGEKVFLECVQDMDHENMFWYRQDPGLGLRLIYFSYDVKMKEKGDIPEGYSVSREKKERFSLILESASTNQTSMYLCASSFEGSSYEQYFGPGTRLTVT.

The rearrangement uses TRBV7-6 and TRBJ2-2; D is possibly TRBD1 (6 bases). Trimming stripped 4 bases from V and 3 bases from J, with 6 bases between. Germline CDR1 reads SGHVS; CDR2 reads FNYEAQ. This CDR3 has 13 amino acids. CDR3 nucleotides: TGTGCCAGCAGCTGGACAGACACCGGGGAGCTGTTTTTT. It translates to CASSWTDTGELFF.

This rearrangement joins TRBV5-4 to TRBJ2-2; 10 bases are a match to TRBD1. After removal of 4 bases from V and 6 bases from J, the junction contained 3 bases not matched to a gene. This CDR3 region has 14 residues. Germline values: CDR1 SGHNT, CDR2 YYREEE (reference sequence). CDR3 in DNA: TGTGCCAGCAGCACCGGACAGGGGGCCGGGGAGCTGTTTTTT. It translates to CASSTGQGAGELFF.

V is TRBV5-1 and J is TRBJ1-2; the match to TRBD1 covers 8 bases. CDR1 and CDR2 (germline): SGHRS, YFSETQ. The CDR3 length is 14 residues. V was pared by 3 bases and J by 5 bases, with 6 bases of the junction left unmatched. The CDR3: CASSSGGAEYGYTF. CDR3 nucleotide sequence: TGCGCCAGCAGCTCAGGGGGCGCCGAATATGGCTACACCTTC.

The chain uses TRBV5-1 and TRBJ2-7; a possible D gene is TRBD2 (5 bases). Germline V gene sequence: CDR1 SGHRS, CDR2 YFSETQ. V was trimmed by 0 bases and J by 1 base, leaving 17 bases between them. The CDR3 contains 17 residues. CDR3 coding DNA: TGCGCCAGCAGCTTGGAATGGGGAGCAACCCCATCCTACGAGCAGTACTTC. It translates to CASSLEWGATPSYEQYF.

The rearrangement joins TRBV6-1 to TRBJ2-7; 8 nucleotides align to TRBD1. This CDR3 region has 12 residues. The ends lost 7 bases at V and 12 bases at J; junction bases unmatched: 11. From germline, CDR1 is MNHNS and CDR2 SASEGT. This chain's CDR3 is CASTGQVGDRYF. CDR3 sequence (DNA): TGTGCCAGCACGGGACAGGTGGGAGATCGGTACTTC.

This chain uses TRBV15 with TRBJ1-6; no firm D call. V shed 1 base and J shed 0 bases, with 7 bases lying between them. Germline V gene sequence: CDR1 LNHNV, CDR2 YYDKDF (reference sequence). CDR3 length: 16 residues. The CDR3 spells CATSRGRSSYNSPLHF. The CDR3 nucleotides read TGTGCCACCAGCAGAGGGCGGAGCTCCTATAATTCACCCCTCCACTTT.

The chain carries TRBV16 and TRBJ1-5; no definite D call. Germline values: CDR1 KGHSY, CDR2 FQNENV. The CDR3 is made up of 16 amino acids. V lost 1 base to trimming and J lost 4 bases, with 14 bases between them. For the CDR3, the DNA is TGTGCCAGCAGCCAATACGCGGTTGTTGCTAATCAGCCCCAGCATTTT. Its translation is CASSQYAVVANQPQHF.

The V gene is TRBV7-9, the J gene TRBJ2-5; maybe TRBD2 (6 bases). The CDR3 loop spans 15 amino acids. Looked up from germline, CDR1 is SEHNR and CDR2 is FQNEAQ (reference sequence). V shed 5 bases and J shed 1 base, with 14 bases lying between them. CDR3 sequence: CASSPRSSVQETQYF. In nucleotides, the CDR3 is TGTGCCAGCAGCCCCCGCTCTAGCGTCCAAGAGACCCAGTACTTC.

This clone has just one count. Here the CDR3 DNA reads TGTGCCAGCAGTGAGAGGGCCTGGAACACTGAAGCTTTCTTT. Protein: CASSERAWNTEAFF. The rearrangement links TRBV6-4 to TRBJ1-1; D remains unclear. V lost 3 bases to trimming and J lost 1 base, with 9 bases between them. Germline V CDR1 and CDR2: MRHNA, SNTAGT. The CDR3 has 14 amino acids.

This chain joins TRBV15 and TRBJ2-1; TRBD2 aligns across 11 bases. The CDR3 totals 17 residues. Trimming at V came to 0 bases and at J to 4 bases, leaving 5 bases not matched to a gene. From germline, CDR1 is LNHNV and CDR2 YYDKDF (reference sequence). CDR3: CATSRDILAGVYNEQFF. In nucleotides, the CDR3 is TGTGCCACCAGCAGAGATATACTAGCGGGAGTGTACAATGAGCAGTTCTTC.

The V call is TRBV11-2, the J call TRBJ2-5; 7 nucleotides line up with TRBD2. The junction had 15 bases not matched to a gene; V was cut back by 7 bases and J by 7 bases. Germline assignment: CDR1 SGHAT and CDR2 FQNNGV. The CDR3 is made up of 15 amino acids. The CDR3 nucleotides are TGTGCCAGCACCCAATCGTGGACTAGGGGAGGGACCCAGTACTTC. It translates to CASTQSWTRGGTQYF.

The V call is TRBV28, the J call TRBJ2-7, with 8 bases fitting TRBD1. Germline CDR1 is MDHEN and CDR2 is SYDVKM. The CDR3 is made up of 14 amino acids. V gave up 5 bases and J gave up 2 bases; unmatched junction bases: 5. CDR3 in amino acids: CASSRTGPTYEQYF. The CDR3, as DNA: TGTGCCAGCAGTCGGACAGGGCCAACCTACGAGCAGTACTTC.

The J gene is TRBJ1-4, the V gene TRBV29-1; D is perhaps TRBD1 (5 bases). The CDR3 totals 13 residues. Trimming cost V 6 bases and J 5 bases, with 13 bases left between them. Germline-derived CDR1 and CDR2 are SQVTM and ANQGSEA. CDR3 bases: TGCAGCGTGTCGGGGGGACCGAATGAAAAACTGTTTTTT. This gives the protein CSVSGGPNEKLFF.

V gene TRBV29-1 combines with J gene TRBJ1-1; D is unclear. The germline V gene has CDR1 SQVTM and CDR2 ANQGSEA. Trimming cost V 0 bases and J 3 bases, with 17 bases left between them. This CDR3 has 16 amino acids. CDR3 coding DNA: TGCAGCGTTGAAGATCTATGGATTACGAGGGACACTGAAGCTTTCTTT. It translates to CSVEDLWITRDTEAFF.

This chain connects TRBV6-5 to TRBJ1-2; tentatively, D is TRBD1 (5 bases). This CDR3 spans 14 amino acids. CDR1 is MNHEY, CDR2 SVGAGI, per germline. Trimming left V 7 bases short and J 4 bases short, with 16 bases between. This CDR3 reads CASTVGQAGYGYTF. DNA of the CDR3: TGTGCCAGCACCGTGGGGCAGGCCGGCTATGGCTACACCTTC.

This chain connects TRBV27 to TRBJ1-5; no firm D call. From germline, CDR1 is MNHEY and CDR2 SMNVEV (reference sequence). This CDR3 contains 13 residues. V was clipped by 6 bases and J by 2 bases, with 8 bases between them. CDR3 bases: TGTGCCAGCAGCCGGACTGGCAATCAGCCCCAGCATTTT. This encodes CASSRTGNQPQHF.

The chain combines TRBV2 with TRBJ2-7; 11 bases align to TRBD1. The CDR3 length is 14 residues. Losses at the gene ends were 4 bases for V and 3 bases for J; bases not matched to a gene: 2. In germline, CDR1 is SNHLY, CDR2 FYNNEI. CDR3 bases: TGTGCCAGCAGTGGGGGGACAGGGGGCTACGAGCAGTACTTC. The encoded protein is CASSGGTGGYEQYF.

J is TRBJ2-1 and V is TRBV25-1, with TRBD1 matching over 9 bases. CDR1 is MGHDK, CDR2 SYGVNS, per germline. CDR3 length: 16 residues. The V gene end was trimmed by 5 bases and the J gene end by 9 bases; junction bases not matched to a gene: 14. The CDR3 nucleotides read TGTGCCAGCAGTTTGGTCCCGGGACAGGGTAAAGGTGAGCAGTTCTTC. Translation gives CASSLVPGQGKGEQFF.

The rearrangement uses TRBV5-6 and TRBJ1-2; TRBD1 agrees at 12 bases. CDR1 SGHDT and CDR2 YYEEEE come from the germline V gene. V gave up 4 bases and J gave up 5 bases; unmatched junction bases: 12. This CDR3 region has 17 residues. CDR3 in amino acids: CASSPGGTGGPWYGYTF. CDR3 nucleotides: TGTGCCAGCAGCCCGGGAGGGACAGGGGGCCCATGGTATGGCTACACCTTC.

The V gene is TRBV4-1, the J gene TRBJ1-2, with D possibly TRBD1 on 5 matching bases. This CDR3 has 13 residues. Trimming pared 1 base from V and 4 bases from J, leaving 7 bases between. Per germline, CDR1 MGHRA and CDR2 YSYEKL. The CDR3 region is CASSQGQLYGYTF. CDR3 DNA sequence: TGCGCCAGCAGCCAAGGACAGCTCTATGGCTACACCTTC.